This T cell receptor beta chain was found in a study of Tregs in tolerant kidney transplant recipients. Unstimulated regulatory T cells (CD4+CD25+CD127-), CD4+CD25- non-regulatory cells, CD4 and CD8 cells were FACS-sorted from thawed PBMCs. Study conclusions and caveats: Biological reproducibility was not directly addressed in this study.

Clones were read by immunoSEQ multiplex PCR, and TCRdb kept only the in-frame ones, dropping some. The sample records roughly 250,000 clones, roughly 84% being singletons. V lost 0 bases, J lost 3 bases, and 5 bases stayed unmatched. The CDR3 extends over 16 amino acids. Germline loops: CDR1 SGHNT, CDR2 YYREEE (reference sequence). This clone showed up just a few times. What it binds is not known. The receptor was derived from a human donor in good health. Source material: CD4+ T cells from blood. This chain links TRBV5-4 with TRBJ1-2, with 10 bases fitting TRBD1. The CDR3: CASSLGAGTGDYGYTF. Here the CDR3 DNA reads TGTGCCAGCAGCTTGGGGGCCGGGACAGGGGACTATGGCTACACCTTC.